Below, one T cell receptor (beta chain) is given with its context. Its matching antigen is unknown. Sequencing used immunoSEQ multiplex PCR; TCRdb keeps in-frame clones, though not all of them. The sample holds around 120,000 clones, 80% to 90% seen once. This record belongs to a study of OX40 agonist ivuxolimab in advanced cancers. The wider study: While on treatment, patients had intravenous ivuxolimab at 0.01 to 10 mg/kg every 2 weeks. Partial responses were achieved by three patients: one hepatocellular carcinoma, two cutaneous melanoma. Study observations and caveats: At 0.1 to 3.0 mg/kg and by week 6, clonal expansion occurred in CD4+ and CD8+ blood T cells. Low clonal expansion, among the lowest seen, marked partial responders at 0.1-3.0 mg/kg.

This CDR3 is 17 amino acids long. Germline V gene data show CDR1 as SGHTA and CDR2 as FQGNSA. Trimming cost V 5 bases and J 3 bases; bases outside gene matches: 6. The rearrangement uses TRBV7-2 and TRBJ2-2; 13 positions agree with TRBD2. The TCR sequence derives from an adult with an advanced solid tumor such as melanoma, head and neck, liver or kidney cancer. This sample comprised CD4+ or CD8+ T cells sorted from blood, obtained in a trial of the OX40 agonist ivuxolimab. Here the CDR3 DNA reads TGTGCCAGCAGCGCCGAACTAGCGGGGGGGTACACCGGGGAGCTGTTTTTT. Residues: CASSAELAGGYTGELFF.